Included here is one T cell receptor (beta chain) sequence, with context. The antigen remains unidentified. The data originate from a study of CD8 T cells in Susac syndrome. Sequencing of TCR beta was undertaken in CD8+ and CD4+ T cells derived from blood. FACS enriched CD8+ TEMRA cells, while bulk CD8+ and CD4+ were negatively isolated. The CDR3 is made up of 17 amino acids. CDR1 is MNHNS and CDR2 is SASEGT in the germline V gene. With 6 bases removed from V and 0 bases from J, the gap between germline ends came to 18 bases. With random hexamers, roughly 0.45 to 1 ug RNA was reverse transcribed. The immunoSEQ assay covered 54 Vbeta and 13 Jbeta segments for CDR3. MiXCR, run by TCRdb on the immunoSEQ multiplex PCR reads, gives a single entry per CDR3 protein. The table has about 120,000 distinct CDR3 sequences, 94% seen once; the top ten hold 0.095% to 0.1%. Study-level points and caveats: That the number of individuals in its TCR sequencing and HLA analysis was relatively small was acknowledged by the study.

The gene calls are TRBV6-1 and TRBJ1-5, with D possibly being TRBD1 (6 bases). The specimen sequenced was CD4+ T cells from PBMCs. This clonotype was sampled from a human donor in good health. The CDR3 protein is CASSGQTRTDSNQPQHF. The CDR3, as DNA: TGTGCCAGCAGCGGACAGACGCGGACGGATAGCAATCAGCCCCAGCATTTT.